The source of this T cell receptor (beta chain) is a study of response to subunit inactivated influenza vaccine. This CDR3 is 17 amino acids long. Germline V gene data show CDR1 as MNHEY and CDR2 as SVGEGT. Trimming removed 4 bases at V and 0 bases at J, with 13 bases between. TCRdb reanalysed the RT-PCR reads using MiXCR and keeps one entry per CDR3 protein. The sample has over 150,000 distinct CDR3 sequences; around 15% are singletons. This receptor was identified in a man aged 45-60 years who received an inactivated influenza vaccine. The sequenced sample was CD8+ T cells sorted from PBMCs, obtained roughly 5 days after vaccination. The chain uses TRBV6-2 or TRBV6-3 and TRBJ1-6; no definite D call. CDR3 sequence: CASSSPTSSSYNSPLHF. For the CDR3, the DNA is TGTGCCAGCAGTTCACCGACCTCGAGCTCCTATAATTCACCCCTCCACTTT.